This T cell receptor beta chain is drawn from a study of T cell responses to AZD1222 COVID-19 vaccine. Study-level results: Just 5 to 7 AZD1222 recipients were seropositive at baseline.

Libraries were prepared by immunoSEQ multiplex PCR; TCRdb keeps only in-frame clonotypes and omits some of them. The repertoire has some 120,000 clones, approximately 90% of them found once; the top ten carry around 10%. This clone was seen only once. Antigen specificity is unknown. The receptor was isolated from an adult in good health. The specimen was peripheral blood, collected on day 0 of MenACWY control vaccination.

CDR3 residues: CASSVRGQQEQFF. CDR3 bases: TGTGCCAGCAGCGTAAGGGGACAACAAGAGCAGTTCTTC. The chain combines TRBV7-3 with TRBJ2-1, with D possibly being TRBD1 (6 bases). V was trimmed by 5 bases and J by 10 bases, leaving 15 bases between them. This CDR3 region has 13 residues. Germline loops: CDR1 SGHTA, CDR2 FQGTGA.